What follows is one T cell receptor beta chain and its context. Clones were sequenced by immunoSEQ multiplex PCR, and TCRdb holds only the in-frame ones, with some missing. The table shows a few hundred thousand clones, with around 83% occurring only once. The data stem from a study of blood T cell repertoires in COVID-19. This CDR3 spans 16 amino acids. The germline CDR1 and CDR2 sequences are MGHRA and YSYEKL. V dropped 1 base and J dropped 8; count of bases not matched to a gene: 11. The source material was peripheral blood. The sequence came from a woman aged 70-85 years with COVID-19, enrolled during active disease. This rearrangement joins TRBV4-1 to TRBJ2-1, with 7 bases identical to TRBD1. This chain's CDR3 is CASSQATGSVGDEQFF. The DNA of the CDR3 is TGCGCCAGCAGCCAAGCGACAGGGAGTGTTGGGGATGAGCAGTTCTTC.